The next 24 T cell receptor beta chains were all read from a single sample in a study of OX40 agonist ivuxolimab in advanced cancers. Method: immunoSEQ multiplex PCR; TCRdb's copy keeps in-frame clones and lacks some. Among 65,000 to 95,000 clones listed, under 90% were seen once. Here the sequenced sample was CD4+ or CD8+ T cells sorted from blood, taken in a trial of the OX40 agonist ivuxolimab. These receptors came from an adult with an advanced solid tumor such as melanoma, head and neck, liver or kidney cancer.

The CDR3 DNA is TGTGCCAGCAGCCTGGACTATAACTCCTACGAGCAGTACTTC. Amino acids: CASSLDYNSYEQYF. The V and J genes are TRBV7-2 and TRBJ2-7; D perhaps matches TRBD2 (6 bases). The CDR3 covers 14 residues. The germline gives CDR1 SGHTA, CDR2 FQGNSA. V was trimmed by 5 bases and J by 0 bases, leaving 11 bases between them.

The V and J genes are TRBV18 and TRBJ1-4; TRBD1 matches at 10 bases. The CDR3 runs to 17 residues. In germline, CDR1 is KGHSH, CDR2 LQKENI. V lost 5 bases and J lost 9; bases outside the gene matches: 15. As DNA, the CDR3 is TGTGCCAGCTCATCCACGGGACAGGGGATCGGCCCTAAAAAACTGTTTTTT. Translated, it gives CASSSTGQGIGPKKLFF.

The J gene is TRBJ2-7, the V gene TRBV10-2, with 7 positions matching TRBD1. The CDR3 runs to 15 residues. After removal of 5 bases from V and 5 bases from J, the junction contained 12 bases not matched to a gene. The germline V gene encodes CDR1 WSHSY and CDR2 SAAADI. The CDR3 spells CASSQPAGGSNEQYF. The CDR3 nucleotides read TGCGCCAGCAGTCAACCCGCAGGGGGATCTAACGAGCAGTACTTC.

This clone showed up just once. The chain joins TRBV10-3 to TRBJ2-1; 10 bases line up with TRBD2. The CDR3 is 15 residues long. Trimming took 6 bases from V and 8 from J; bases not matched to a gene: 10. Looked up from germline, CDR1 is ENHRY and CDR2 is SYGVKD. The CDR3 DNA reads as TGTGCCATCAGACCTACTAGCGGGGCTGGGGATGAGCAGTTCTTC. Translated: CAIRPTSGAGDEQFF.

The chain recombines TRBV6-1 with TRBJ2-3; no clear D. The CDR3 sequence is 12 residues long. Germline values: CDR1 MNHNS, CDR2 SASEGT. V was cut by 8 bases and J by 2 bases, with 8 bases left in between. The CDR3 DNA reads TGTGCCAGCCTTTGGCCCACAGATACGCAGTATTTT. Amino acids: CASLWPTDTQYF.

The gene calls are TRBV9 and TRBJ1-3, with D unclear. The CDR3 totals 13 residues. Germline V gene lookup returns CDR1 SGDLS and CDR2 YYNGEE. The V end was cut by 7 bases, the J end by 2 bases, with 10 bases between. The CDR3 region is CASRGYPGNTIYF. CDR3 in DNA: TGTGCCAGCCGGGGATATCCTGGAAACACCATATATTTT.

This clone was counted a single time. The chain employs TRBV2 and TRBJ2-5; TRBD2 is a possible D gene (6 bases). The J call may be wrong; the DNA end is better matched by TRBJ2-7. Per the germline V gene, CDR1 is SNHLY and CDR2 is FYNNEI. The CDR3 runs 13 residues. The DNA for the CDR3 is TGTGCCAGCAGGGGGGACTGGCCCTCCGAGCAGTACTTC. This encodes CASRGDWPSEQYF.

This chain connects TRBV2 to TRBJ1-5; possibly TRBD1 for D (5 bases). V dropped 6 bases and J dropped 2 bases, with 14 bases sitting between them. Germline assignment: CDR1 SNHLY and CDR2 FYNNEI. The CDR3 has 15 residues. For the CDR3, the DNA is TGTGCCAGCAGGACGGACCGAGGGGGCAATCAGCCCCAGCATTTT. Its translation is CASRTDRGGNQPQHF.

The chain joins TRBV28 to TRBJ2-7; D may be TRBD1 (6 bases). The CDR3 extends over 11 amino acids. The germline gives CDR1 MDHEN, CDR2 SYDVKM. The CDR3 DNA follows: TGTGTCTCCGGGACAAACTACGAGCAGTACTTC. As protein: CVSGTNYEQYF.

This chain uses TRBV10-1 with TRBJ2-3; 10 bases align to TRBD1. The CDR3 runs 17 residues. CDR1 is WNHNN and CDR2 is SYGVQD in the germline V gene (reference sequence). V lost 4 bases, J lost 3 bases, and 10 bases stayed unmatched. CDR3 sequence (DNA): TGCGCCAGCAGTGCCCCGGGACAGGGGAGGGAGACAGATACGCAGTATTTT. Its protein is CASSAPGQGRETDTQYF.

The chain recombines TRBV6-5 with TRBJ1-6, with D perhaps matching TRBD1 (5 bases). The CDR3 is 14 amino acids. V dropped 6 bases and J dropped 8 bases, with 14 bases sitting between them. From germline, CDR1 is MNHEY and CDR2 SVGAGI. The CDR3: CASSPDSTHSPLHF. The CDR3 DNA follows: TGTGCCAGCAGCCCCGACAGTACCCATTCACCCCTCCACTTT.

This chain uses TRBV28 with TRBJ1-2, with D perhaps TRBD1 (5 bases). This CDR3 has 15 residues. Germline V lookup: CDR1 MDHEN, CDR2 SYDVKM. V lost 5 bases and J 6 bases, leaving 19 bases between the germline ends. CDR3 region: CASSTSTLQGHGYTF. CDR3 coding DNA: TGTGCCAGCAGTACGTCAACCCTCCAGGGTCATGGCTACACCTTC.

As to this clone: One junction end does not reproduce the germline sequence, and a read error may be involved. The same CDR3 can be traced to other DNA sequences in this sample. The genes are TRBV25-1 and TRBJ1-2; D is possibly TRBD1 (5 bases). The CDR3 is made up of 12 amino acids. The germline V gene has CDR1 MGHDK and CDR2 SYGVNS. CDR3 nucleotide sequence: TGTGCCACCCTTCGGGACCTATATGGCTACACCTTT. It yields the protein CATLRDLYGYTF.

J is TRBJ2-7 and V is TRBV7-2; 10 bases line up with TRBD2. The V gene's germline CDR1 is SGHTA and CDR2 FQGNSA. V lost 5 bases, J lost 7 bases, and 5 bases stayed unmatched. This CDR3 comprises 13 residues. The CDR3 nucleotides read TGTGCCAGCAGCACTAGCGGGGCGAGGGAGCAGTACTTC. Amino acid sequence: CASSTSGAREQYF. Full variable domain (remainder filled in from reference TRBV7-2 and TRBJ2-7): GAGVSQSPSNKVTEKGKDVELRCDPISGHTALYWYRQSLGQGLEFLIYFQGNSAPDKSGLPSDRFSAERTGGSVSTLTIQRTQQEDSAVYLCASSTSGAREQYFGPGTRLTVT.

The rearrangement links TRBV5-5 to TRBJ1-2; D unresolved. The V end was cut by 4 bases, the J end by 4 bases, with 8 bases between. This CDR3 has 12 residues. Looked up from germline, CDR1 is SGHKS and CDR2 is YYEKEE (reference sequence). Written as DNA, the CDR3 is TGTGCCAGCAGCCCGGACCGCTATGGCTACACCTTC. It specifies CASSPDRYGYTF.

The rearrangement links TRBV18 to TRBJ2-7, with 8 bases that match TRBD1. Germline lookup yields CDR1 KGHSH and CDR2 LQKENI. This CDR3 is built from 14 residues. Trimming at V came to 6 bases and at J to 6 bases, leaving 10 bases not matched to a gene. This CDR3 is CASSYGQGLTEQYF. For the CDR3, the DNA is TGTGCCAGCTCCTATGGACAGGGCCTTACCGAGCAGTACTTC. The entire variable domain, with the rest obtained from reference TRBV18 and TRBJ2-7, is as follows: NAGVMQNPRHLVRRRGQEARLRCSPMKGHSHVYWYRQLPEEGLKFMVYLQKENIIDESGMPKERFSAEFPKEGPSILRIQQVVRGDSAAYFCASSYGQGLTEQYFGPGTRLTVT.

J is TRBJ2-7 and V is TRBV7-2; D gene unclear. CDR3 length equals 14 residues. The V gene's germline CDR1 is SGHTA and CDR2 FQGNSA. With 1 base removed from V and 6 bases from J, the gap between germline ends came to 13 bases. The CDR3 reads CASSLGVSRLEQYF. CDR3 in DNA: TGTGCCAGCAGCTTAGGAGTTTCCAGGCTCGAGCAGTACTTC.

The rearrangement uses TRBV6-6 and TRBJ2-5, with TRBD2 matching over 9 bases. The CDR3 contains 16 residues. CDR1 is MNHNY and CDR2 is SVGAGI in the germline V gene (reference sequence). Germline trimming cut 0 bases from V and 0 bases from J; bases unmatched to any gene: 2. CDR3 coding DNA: TGTGCCAGCAGTTACTCGCCTAGCGGGGACCAAGAGACCCAGTACTTC. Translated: CASSYSPSGDQETQYF.

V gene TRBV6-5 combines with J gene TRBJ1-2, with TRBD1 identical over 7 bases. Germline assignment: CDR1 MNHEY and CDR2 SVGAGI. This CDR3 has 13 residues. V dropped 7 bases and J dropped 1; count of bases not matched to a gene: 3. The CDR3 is CASKRDSNYGYTF. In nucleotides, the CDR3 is TGTGCCAGCAAGAGGGACAGTAACTATGGCTACACCTTC.

This CDR3 reads CAIRTQGIDEQFF. As DNA, the CDR3 is TGTGCCATCAGAACACAGGGGATAGATGAGCAGTTCTTC. This chain joins TRBV10-3 and TRBJ2-1, with 7 bases that match TRBD1. Germline CDR1 reads ENHRY; CDR2 reads SYGVKD. The CDR3 sequence is 13 residues long. J gave up 8 bases and V 6 bases, and 7 bases lay outside the gene matches.

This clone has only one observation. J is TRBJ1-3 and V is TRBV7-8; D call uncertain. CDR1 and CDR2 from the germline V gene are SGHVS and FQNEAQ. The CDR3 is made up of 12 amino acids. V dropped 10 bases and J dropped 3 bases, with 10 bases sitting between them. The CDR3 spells CATSGGGNTIYF. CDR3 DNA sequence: TGTGCCACCTCCGGTGGTGGAAACACCATATATTTT.

CDR3 sequence: CASSQEAGRRSEKLFF. For the CDR3, the DNA is TGCGCCAGCAGCCAAGAGGCAGGGAGAAGAAGTGAAAAACTGTTTTTT. This chain uses TRBV4-3 with TRBJ1-4; possibly TRBD1 for D (5 bases). The V gene's germline CDR1 is LGHNA and CDR2 YSLEER. This CDR3 has 16 residues. The V and J ends lost 0 bases and 7 bases respectively, with 15 bases between them.

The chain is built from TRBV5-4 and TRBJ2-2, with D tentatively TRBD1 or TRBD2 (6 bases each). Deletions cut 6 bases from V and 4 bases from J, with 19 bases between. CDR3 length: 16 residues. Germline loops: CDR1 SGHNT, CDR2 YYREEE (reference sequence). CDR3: CASNLGGVGGTGELFF. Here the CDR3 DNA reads TGTGCCAGCAACCTAGGGGGAGTGGGGGGCACCGGGGAGCTGTTTTTT.

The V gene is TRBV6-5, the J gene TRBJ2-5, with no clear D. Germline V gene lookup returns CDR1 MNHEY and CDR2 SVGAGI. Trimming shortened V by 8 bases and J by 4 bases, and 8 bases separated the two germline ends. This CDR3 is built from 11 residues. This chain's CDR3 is CASSRGETQYF. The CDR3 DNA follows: TGTGCCAGCTCTCGAGGAGAGACCCAGTACTTC.